This TCR beta chain was obtained from a study of CD8 T cells in ankylosing spondylitis. General observations from the study: Blood of patients with ankylosing spondylitis appeared to be characterized by a TCR beta motif of about 8 highly homologous variants. CD8+ by phenotype, disease-linked clones were relatively rare in peripheral blood.

Germline-derived CDR1 and CDR2 are DFQATT and SNEGSKA (reference sequence). Trimming at V came to 3 bases and at J to 5 bases, leaving 7 bases not matched to a gene. This CDR3 region has 14 residues. Note on this clonotype: What it binds is unknown.

Each TCR beta library was made by quantitative 5'-RACE that incorporated molecular barcodes. TCRdb processed the 5' RACE reads anew with MiXCR; each CDR3 protein has one entry. In the table there are under 950,000 distinct CDR3 sequences, roughly 20% of which are singletons. The sequenced sample was blood, either unsorted or a sorted T cell fraction (not recorded which). The TCR originated in a male donor with ankylosing spondylitis. The chain couples TRBV20-1 to TRBJ1-5; 7 bases map to TRBD1. The CDR3 here is CSASEQGSYQPQHF. In nucleotides, the CDR3 is TGCAGTGCTAGCGAACAGGGGTCTTATCAGCCCCAGCATTTT.